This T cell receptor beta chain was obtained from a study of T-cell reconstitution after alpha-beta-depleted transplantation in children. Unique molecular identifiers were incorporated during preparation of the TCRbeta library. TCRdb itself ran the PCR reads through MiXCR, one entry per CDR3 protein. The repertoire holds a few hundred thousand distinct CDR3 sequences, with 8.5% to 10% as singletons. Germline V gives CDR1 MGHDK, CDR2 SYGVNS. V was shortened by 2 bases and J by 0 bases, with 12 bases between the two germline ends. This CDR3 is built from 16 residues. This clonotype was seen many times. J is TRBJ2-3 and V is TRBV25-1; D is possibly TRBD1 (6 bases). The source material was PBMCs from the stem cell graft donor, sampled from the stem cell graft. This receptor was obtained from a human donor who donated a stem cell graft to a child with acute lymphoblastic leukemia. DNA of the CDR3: TGTGCCAGCAGTGAACCTCGGACAGCTAGCACAGATACGCAGTATTTT. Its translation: CASSEPRTASTDTQYF.